The source of this T cell receptor beta chain is a study of CD8 T cells in Susac syndrome. It was negative isolation that provided the CD8+ and CD4+ T cells, whereas TEMRA cells were enriched by FACS. An input of about 0.5 to 1 ug of RNA was subjected to reverse transcription using random hexamers. TCRdb passed the immunoSEQ multiplex PCR reads through MiXCR, listing each CDR3 protein once. The sample records some 140,000 distinct CDR3 sequences, roughly 89% being singletons. CDR1 and CDR2 (germline): SQVTM, ANQGSEA. Trimming took off 1 base at V and 1 base at J, with 22 bases between the two ends. The CDR3 consists of 18 residues.

This clonotype originated in a human donor with multiple sclerosis. The V and J genes are TRBV29-1 and TRBJ1-2; the D gene is possibly TRBD1 (5 bases). The sequenced material came from CD8+ T cells from PBMCs. DNA for the CDR3: TGCAGCGTTGAAGGCGGCGTCCCAGGGACCTCTTATAACTATGGCTACACCTTC. Its translation: CSVEGGVPGTSYNYGYTF.